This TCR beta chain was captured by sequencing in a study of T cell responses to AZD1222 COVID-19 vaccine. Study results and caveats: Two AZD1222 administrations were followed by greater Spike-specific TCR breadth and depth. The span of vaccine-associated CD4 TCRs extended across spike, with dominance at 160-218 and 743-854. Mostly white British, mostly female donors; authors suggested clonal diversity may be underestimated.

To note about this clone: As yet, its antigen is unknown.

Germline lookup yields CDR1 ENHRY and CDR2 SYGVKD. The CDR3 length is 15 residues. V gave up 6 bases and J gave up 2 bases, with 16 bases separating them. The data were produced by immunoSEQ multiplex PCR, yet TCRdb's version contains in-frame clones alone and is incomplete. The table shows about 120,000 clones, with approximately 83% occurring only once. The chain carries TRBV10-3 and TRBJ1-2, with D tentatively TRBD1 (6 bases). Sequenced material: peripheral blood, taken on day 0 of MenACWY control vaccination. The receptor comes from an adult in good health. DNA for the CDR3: TGTGCCATCAGCCCTTCAGGGGAGGGCAACTATGGCTACACCTTC. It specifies CAISPSGEGNYGYTF.